One TCR beta chain is described in this entry. Its antigen remains unidentified. The data belong to a study of PD-1 blockade in mismatch repair-deficient tumors. The study's findings and limits: Tumor-resident clones, often absent from pretreatment blood, expanded after pembrolizumab and then contracted.

This CDR3 is built from 13 residues. Germline CDR1 reads SQVTM; CDR2 reads ANQGSEA. V shed 5 bases and J shed 2 bases, with 11 bases lying between them. TCRdb's table, derived via immunoSEQ multiplex PCR, lists solely in-frame clones and lacks some. The sample has tens of thousands of clones; approximately 88% are singletons. The material was peripheral blood, obtained 52 weeks after starting pembrolizumab. This rearrangement joins TRBV29-1 to TRBJ2-3; no firm D call. This receptor was taken from an adult with mismatch repair-deficient cancer. CDR3 sequence: CSVRFLLTDTQYF. CDR3 coding DNA: TGCAGCGTTCGGTTCCTCCTCACAGATACGCAGTATTTT.